The clone carrying this TCR beta chain was recorded only once. Germline CDR1 is MNHEY and CDR2 is SMNVEV (reference sequence). The V and J ends lost 5 bases and 6 bases, in that order; junction bases with no gene match: 3. The CDR3 consists of 15 residues. This sample stems from a study of cytomegalovirus exposure and HLA in healthy donors. The overall study: Among the 398 donors who were genotyped, over 70% fell in the genetic ancestry cluster that is associated with self-reported Caucasian donors.

PCR was performed using 60 Vbeta and 13 Jbeta primers. TCRdb keeps only in-frame clones here, not all; method: immunoSEQ multiplex PCR. Of 150,000 to 200,000 clones listed, approximately 73% are singletons. The receptor was derived from a man aged 25 to 40 in good health and CMV-seropositive. Sequencing used PBMCs. The chain uses TRBV27 and TRBJ2-1, with 14 nucleotides matching TRBD2. DNA of the CDR3: TGTGCCAGCAGTCCGGGGACTAGCGGGAGCAATGAGCAGTTCTTC. It is translated as CASSPGTSGSNEQFF.